This T cell receptor beta chain was profiled in a study of T-cell reconstitution after alpha-beta-depleted transplantation in children. Losses at the gene ends were 4 bases for V and 3 bases for J; bases not matched to a gene: 8. The CDR3 totals 16 residues. The germline gives CDR1 MGHDK, CDR2 SYGVNS. Study-level findings and limits: Reportedly, alpha-beta T cells present about two months post-transplant originated from several hundred expanded clones of graft origin. For some patients, TCRbeta diversity was high at day 60 because of recipient T cells and thymic progenitors that survived.

TCRbeta library preparation incorporated unique molecular identifiers. TCRdb recomputed calls from the PCR reads with MiXCR, one row per CDR3 protein. The profile shows 250,000 to 400,000 distinct CDR3 sequences, around 25% of them singletons. With regard to this clonotype: Its antigen remains unidentified.

The source is a male patient aged 10 to 17 who had a stem cell transplant for acute lymphoblastic leukemia, so the T cells may come from the graft donor. Sequenced material: PBMCs, mostly from graft donor cells, taken 180 days after TCRalphabeta/CD19-depleted stem cell transplant. This chain connects TRBV25-1 to TRBJ1-5; 8 nucleotides agree with TRBD1. The CDR3 is CASSAGQALLNQPQHF. The CDR3 DNA reads TGTGCCAGCAGTGCGGGACAGGCCCTTCTCAATCAGCCCCAGCATTTT.